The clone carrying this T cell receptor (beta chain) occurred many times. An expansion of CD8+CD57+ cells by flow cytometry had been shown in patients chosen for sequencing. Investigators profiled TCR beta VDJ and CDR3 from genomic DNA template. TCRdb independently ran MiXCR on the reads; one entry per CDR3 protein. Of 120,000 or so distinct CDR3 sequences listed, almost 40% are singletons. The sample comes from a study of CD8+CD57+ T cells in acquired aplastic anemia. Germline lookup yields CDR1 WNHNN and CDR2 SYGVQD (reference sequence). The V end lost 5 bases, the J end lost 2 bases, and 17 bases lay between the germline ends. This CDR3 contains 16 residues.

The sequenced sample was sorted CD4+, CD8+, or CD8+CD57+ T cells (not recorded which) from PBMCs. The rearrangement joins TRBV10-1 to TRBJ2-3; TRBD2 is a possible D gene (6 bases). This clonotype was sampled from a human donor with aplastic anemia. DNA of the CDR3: TGCGCCAGCAGTAATAGAAGGGGACTCCCCACAGATACGCAGTATTTT. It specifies CASSNRRGLPTDTQYF.